A selection of T cell receptor beta chains follows, all from one sample in a study of T cell repertoires in aging, cancer and after chemotherapy. TCRdb reprocessed the multiplex PCR reads with MiXCR, giving one entry per CDR3 protein. The data show 4,000 to 6,000 distinct CDR3 sequences, with about 20% seen just once and about 15% held by the top ten. The sample consisted of blood. Receptors were obtained from a human donor with a blood cancer. Both conserved end residues are trimmed from each CDR3.

ASSRIQNTEAF | TRBV5-1 | 11
ASRANGGEQY | TRBV6-1 | 10
ASSLGGAGSSYNEQF | TRBV11-1 | 15
ASSSDRGTIY | TRBV6-1 | 10
ASSYYGRNTGELF | TRBV6-6 | 13
ASSLDGTPFTGELF | TRBV5-1 | 14
AWTWTSGTEAF | TRBV30 | 11
ASSQGTVATNEKLF | TRBV4-1 | 14
ASSPPGQPAYTQY | TRBV18 | 13
ASSSIASSPLH | TRBV7-6 | 11
ASSPTGGGQPQH | TRBV12-3/TRBV12-4 | 12
ASSWRRAPTNSPLP | TRBV27 | 14
ASSIEAGVDYEQY | TRBV19 | 13
ASSQDRGADIQETQY | TRBV4-1 | 15
ASSLVSGGATDTQY | TRBV5-1 | 14
ASSERDSPYEQY | TRBV19 | 12
ASSLVGGRYNEQF | TRBV5-4 | 13
ATSSVGTGSEAF | TRBV15 | 12
ASFRGQGGEKLF | TRBV6-6 | 12
ASSHTTGELF | TRBV9 | 10
ASSSTSDVVSYEQY | TRBV7-9 | 14
ASSLGILSGNEQF | TRBV18 | 13
ASKTGGGATGELF | TRBV11-2 | 13
ASSYNVDEQF | TRBV7-6 | 10
ASSYSSLGDGYT | TRBV6-1 | 12
SAALTGGAHGYT | TRBV20-1 | 12
ASREQGGGNTIY | TRBV12-3/TRBV12-4 | 12
ASSLGVGGTDTQY | TRBV5-1 | 13
ASSSTGRGHSPLH | TRBV7-6 | 13
ASSLPSGGTEAF | TRBV5-6 | 12
ARGRWGTGELF | TRBV5-4 | 11
ASSLWSSGGADNEQF | TRBV27 | 15
ASMEGRANEKLF | TRBV19 | 12
ASSSAGGRSNEQF | TRBV7-3 | 13
ASSQFGLRGNTIY | TRBV4-1 | 13
ASSPGYSNQPQH | TRBV19 | 12
ASSYSYGYEQY | TRBV6-5 | 11